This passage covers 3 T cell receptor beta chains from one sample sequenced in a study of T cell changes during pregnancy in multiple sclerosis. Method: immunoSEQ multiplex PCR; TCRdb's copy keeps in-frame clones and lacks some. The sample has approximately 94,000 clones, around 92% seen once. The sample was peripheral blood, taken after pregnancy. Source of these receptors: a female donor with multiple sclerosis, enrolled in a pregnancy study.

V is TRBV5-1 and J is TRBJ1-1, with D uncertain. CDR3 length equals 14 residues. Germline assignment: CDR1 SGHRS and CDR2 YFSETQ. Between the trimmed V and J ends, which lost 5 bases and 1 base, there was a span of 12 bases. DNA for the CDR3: TGCGCCAGCAGGGGGAGGTTGGGGAACACTGAAGCTTTCTTT. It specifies CASRGRLGNTEAFF.

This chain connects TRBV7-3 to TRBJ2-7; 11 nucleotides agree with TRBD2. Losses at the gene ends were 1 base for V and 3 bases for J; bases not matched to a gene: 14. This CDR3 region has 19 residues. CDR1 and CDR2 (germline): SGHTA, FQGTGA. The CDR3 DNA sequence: TGTGCCAGCAGCTTAAAGGTGGGGGGCTTGACTAGCGGGGTCTACGAGCAGTACTTC. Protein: CASSLKVGGLTSGVYEQYF.

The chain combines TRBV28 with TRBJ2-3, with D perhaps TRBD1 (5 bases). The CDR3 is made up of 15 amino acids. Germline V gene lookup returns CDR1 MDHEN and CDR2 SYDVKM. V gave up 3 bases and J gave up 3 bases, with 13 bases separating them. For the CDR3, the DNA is TGTGCCAGCAGTTTTCAGGGTGACGGTACAGATACGCAGTATTTT. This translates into CASSFQGDGTDTQYF.